The 31 T cell receptor beta chains presented below share a single source sample, sequenced in a study of shared clonotypes between healthy human individuals. Data came from immunoSEQ multiplex PCR; TCRdb stores just in-frame clones and leaves some out. The sample includes about 1 million clones, 65% to 75% of them seen just once. Sequenced: memory CD4+ T cells sorted from blood. The sample's subset: CD45RA-negative fraction. The receptors shown here come from a man aged 18 to 29 in good health.

A single count supports this clone. Being one base from a much bigger clone, this may be a read error. Other nucleotide sequences from this sample produce the same CDR3. The V call is TRBV7-2, the J call TRBJ2-5; unclear D gene. Germline CDR1 and CDR2: SGHTA and FQGNSA. The CDR3 covers 11 residues. V was cut by 1 base and J by 5 bases, with 2 bases left in between. This CDR3 reads CASSLVETQYF. The CDR3 DNA reads as TGTGCCAGCAGCTTAGTTGAGACCCAGTACTTC.

V usage is TRBV5-1 and J usage is TRBJ1-6; 7 bases are shared with TRBD1. J was trimmed by 10 bases and V by 2 bases; bases with no gene match: 9. CDR3 length: 15 amino acids. CDR1 SGHRS and CDR2 YFSETQ come from the germline V gene. The CDR3 is CASSLPRQGGSPLHF. CDR3 bases: TGCGCCAGCAGCTTACCGAGACAGGGCGGATCACCCCTCCACTTT.

This clone was counted once. The CDR3 reads CASSLGAGQGSYNEQFF. The CDR3 DNA is TGTGCCAGCAGCTTAGGGGCGGGACAGGGGTCCTACAATGAGCAGTTCTTC. The rearrangement links TRBV11-3 to TRBJ2-1; 10 bases line up with TRBD1. CDR3 length: 17 residues. J was trimmed by 1 base and V by 1 base; bases with no gene match: 4. Per germline, CDR1 SGHNT and CDR2 YENEEA.

This chain joins TRBV9 and TRBJ2-7, with 9 bases matching TRBD2. This CDR3 is built from 15 residues. Germline V gene sequence: CDR1 SGDLS, CDR2 YYNGEE. The ends lost 4 bases at V and 4 bases at J; junction bases unmatched: 9. The CDR3, as DNA: TGTGCCAGCAGCCCCTGGGCGGGGGGGCTATACGAGCAGTACTTC. This gives the protein CASSPWAGGLYEQYF.

In this sample, this clone turned up once. The V and J genes are TRBV7-2 and TRBJ2-5; possible D gene TRBD1, 6 bases. CDR3 length equals 13 residues. In germline, CDR1 is SGHTA, CDR2 FQGNSA. Deletions cut 6 bases from V and 2 bases from J, with 10 bases between. The CDR3: CASSRTAQETQYF. The DNA for the CDR3 is TGTGCCAGCAGTCGGACAGCTCAAGAGACCCAGTACTTC.

V and J are TRBV15 and TRBJ2-3; D not resolved. Trimming shortened V by 0 bases and J by 8 bases, and 6 bases separated the two germline ends. Germline V gene data show CDR1 as LNHNV and CDR2 as YYDKDF (reference sequence). This CDR3 spans 12 amino acids. Here the CDR3 DNA reads TGTGCCACCAGCAGAGATAAGTTTACGCAGTATTTT. This gives the protein CATSRDKFTQYF.

The chain combines TRBV29-1 with TRBJ2-7; 8 nucleotides agree with TRBD1. Germline CDR1 reads SQVTM; CDR2 reads ANQGSEA. The CDR3 spans 15 residues. With 6 bases clipped from V and 3 bases from J, the junction kept 13 bases outside the gene matches. CDR3 in DNA: TGCAGCGTGGCACCGGACAGGGTGAGTCACTACGAGCAGTACTTC. It codes for CSVAPDRVSHYEQYF.

This rearrangement joins TRBV6-5 to TRBJ2-1; no clear D. The CDR3 runs 11 residues. V gave up 6 bases and J gave up 5 bases, with 5 bases separating them. CDR1 and CDR2 from the germline V gene are MNHEY and SVGAGI. CDR3 DNA: TGTGCCAGCAGAACCAACAATGAGCAGTTCTTC. Translating it yields CASRTNNEQFF.

The chain employs TRBV5-1 and TRBJ1-1; no clear D gene. This CDR3 comprises 14 residues. V dropped 4 bases and J dropped 2 bases, with 12 bases sitting between them. Germline assignment: CDR1 SGHRS and CDR2 YFSETQ. CDR3 nucleotide sequence: TGCGCCAGCAGCGTAGTGGGTGGAAACACTGAAGCTTTCTTT. Translation: CASSVVGGNTEAFF.

This chain connects TRBV5-1 to TRBJ2-5; 8 bases map to TRBD1. Germline-derived CDR1 and CDR2 are SGHRS and YFSETQ. The junction had 4 bases not matched to a gene; V was cut back by 4 bases and J by 5 bases. The CDR3 is made up of 13 amino acids. Written as DNA, the CDR3 is TGCGCCAGCAGCGCGCAGGGGGCCGAGACCCAGTACTTC. It yields the protein CASSAQGAETQYF.

V usage is TRBV6-4 and J usage is TRBJ2-1; D possibly corresponds to TRBD2 (6 bases). The germline gives CDR1 MRHNA, CDR2 SNTAGT. This CDR3 has 13 residues. The ends were cut back, 5 bases at V and 9 bases at J, with 14 bases in the middle. The CDR3 loop reads CASSRDWAGEQFF. The CDR3 DNA is TGTGCCAGCAGTAGGGACTGGGCGGGTGAGCAGTTCTTC.

About this clone: The same CDR3 is also encoded by other DNA sequences in this sample. The gene calls are TRBV5-1 and TRBJ2-3; D possibly corresponds to TRBD2 (6 bases). The CDR3 is made up of 15 amino acids. Germline lookup yields CDR1 SGHRS and CDR2 YFSETQ. Trimming left V 0 bases short and J 3 bases short, with 11 bases between. CDR3 protein: CASSLDGGRTDTQYF. DNA of the CDR3: TGCGCCAGCAGCTTGGACGGGGGAAGGACAGATACGCAGTATTTT.

The chain joins TRBV10-2 to TRBJ1-5, with D possibly being TRBD1 (6 bases). The CDR3 is made up of 14 amino acids. Trimming removed 6 bases at V and 2 bases at J, with 11 bases between. Germline V gives CDR1 WSHSY, CDR2 SAAADI. The CDR3 is CASRSGVGNQPQHF. The DNA of the CDR3 is TGCGCCAGCAGGTCAGGGGTAGGCAATCAGCCCCAGCATTTT.

The gene calls are TRBV7-2 and TRBJ2-3; D gene ambiguous. Germline V CDR1 and CDR2: SGHTA, FQGNSA. V lost 1 base, J lost 2 bases, and 13 bases lay in between. The CDR3 is 16 residues long. DNA for the CDR3: TGTGCCAGCAGCTTAGGGGGTAGCACCAACACAGATACGCAGTATTTT. As protein: CASSLGGSTNTDTQYF.

The V and J genes are TRBV19 and TRBJ2-2; 7 bases agree with TRBD1. This CDR3 spans 14 amino acids. Germline V gene data show CDR1 as LNHDA and CDR2 as SQIVND (reference sequence). V lost 3 bases and J lost 6; bases outside the gene matches: 4. This chain's CDR3 is CASSIGQGAGELFF. As DNA, the CDR3 is TGTGCCAGTAGTATTGGTCAGGGGGCCGGGGAGCTGTTTTTT.

This clone has a handful of counts. This chain links TRBV4-1 with TRBJ1-4, with no clear D. Trimming cost V 0 bases and J 10 bases, with 6 bases left between them. Germline loops: CDR1 MGHRA, CDR2 YSYEKL. The CDR3 length is 12 residues. The CDR3 is CASSQDPRKLFF. The CDR3 nucleotides read TGCGCCAGCAGCCAAGATCCCCGAAAACTGTTTTTT.

The chain employs TRBV27 and TRBJ2-7; D not certain. Germline CDR1 reads MNHEY; CDR2 reads SMNVEV (reference sequence). CDR3 length equals 13 residues. Trimming took 5 bases from V and 0 from J, leaving 8 bases between them. The CDR3 DNA reads TGTGCCAGCAGTGATGTCTCCTCCTACGAGCAGTACTTC. Protein: CASSDVSSYEQYF.

V gene TRBV7-2 combines with J gene TRBJ2-2, with D possibly TRBD1 on 6 matching bases. Germline V gene sequence: CDR1 SGHTA, CDR2 FQGNSA. The CDR3 is 13 amino acids. Trimming stripped 5 bases from V and 5 bases from J, with 9 bases between. The CDR3 DNA reads as TGTGCCAGCAGCCGAGGGGGAACCGGGGAGCTGTTTTTT. As protein: CASSRGGTGELFF. The variable domain in full, with the rest retrieved from reference TRBV7-2 and TRBJ2-2, is GAGVSQSPSNKVTEKGKDVELRCDPISGHTALYWYRQSLGQGLEFLIYFQGNSAPDKSGLPSDRFSAERTGGSVSTLTIQRTQQEDSAVYLCASSRGGTGELFFGEGSRLTVL.

V is TRBV10-3 and J is TRBJ2-2; D unclear. Germline V gives CDR1 ENHRY, CDR2 SYGVKD. The CDR3 has 14 amino acids. Trimming took off 0 bases at V and 6 bases at J, with 8 bases between the two ends. CDR3 sequence: CAISESVTSGELFF. The CDR3 nucleotides read TGTGCCATCAGTGAGTCGGTGACTTCCGGGGAGCTGTTTTTT.

The CDR3 protein is CASSILGGFTDTQYF. The CDR3, as DNA: TGTGCCAGCAGCATCCTGGGGGGATTTACAGATACGCAGTATTTT. V and J are TRBV7-2 and TRBJ2-3, with D possibly matching TRBD2 (6 bases). V lost 5 bases and J 3 bases, leaving 15 bases between the germline ends. Looked up from germline, CDR1 is SGHTA and CDR2 is FQGNSA. CDR3 length: 15 amino acids.

The chain employs TRBV6-1 and TRBJ1-4; the D gene is possibly TRBD1 (5 bases). This CDR3 contains 14 residues. The germline V gene encodes CDR1 MNHNS and CDR2 SASEGT. V was shortened by 2 bases and J by 14 bases, with 18 bases between the two germline ends. CDR3 coding DNA: TGTGCCAGCAGTGAAAGGGGTACGTCGGGTAACCTGTTTTTT. Protein product: CASSERGTSGNLFF.

This chain links TRBV6-1 with TRBJ2-7; no reliable D call. The CDR3 covers 14 residues. The ends were cut back, 6 bases at V and 0 bases at J, with 12 bases in the middle. The germline CDR1 and CDR2 sequences are MNHNS and SASEGT. The CDR3 DNA follows: TGTGCCAGCAGCCCCTATCGGGTCTCCTACGAGCAGTACTTC. Protein sequence: CASSPYRVSYEQYF.

This chain links TRBV6-1 with TRBJ1-5; 7 nucleotides align to TRBD1. The CDR3 sequence is 15 residues long. V lost 6 bases, J lost 6 bases, and 11 bases stayed unmatched. CDR1 and CDR2 from the germline V gene are MNHNS and SASEGT. The CDR3 region has the DNA TGTGCCAGCAGGGGCCGACAGGGTAAAGGTCAGCCCCAGCATTTT. This translates into CASRGRQGKGQPQHF.

This CDR3 is CASSPEVAGANTEAFF. The CDR3 DNA is TGTGCCAGCAGCCCCGAAGTCGCGGGGGCGAATACTGAAGCTTTCTTT. This chain links TRBV11-2 with TRBJ1-1; the D gene is possibly TRBD1 (6 bases). Trimming took off 5 bases at V and 5 bases at J, with 21 bases between the two ends. CDR3 length: 16 residues. In germline, CDR1 is SGHAT, CDR2 FQNNGV.

This clone was observed many times. This chain connects TRBV27 to TRBJ2-7; D not resolved. The V gene lost 0 bases and the J gene lost 1 base, with 13 bases spanning the gap. This CDR3 has 16 amino acids. Germline V gene sequence: CDR1 MNHEY, CDR2 SMNVEV (reference sequence). CDR3 residues: CASSLSGSARSYEQYF. The CDR3 coding sequence is TGTGCCAGCAGTTTATCGGGCAGCGCCCGTTCCTACGAGCAGTACTTC.

The chain couples TRBV6-1 to TRBJ2-2; 8 bases line up with TRBD1. Germline CDR1 is MNHNS and CDR2 is SASEGT. The J segment lost 0 bases and the V segment lost 2 bases, leaving 2 bases of the junction unmatched. The CDR3 is made up of 16 amino acids. For the CDR3, the DNA is TGTGCCAGCAGTGAATCAGGGGGCTCGAACACCGGGGAGCTGTTTTTT. It encodes CASSESGGSNTGELFF.

The DNA of the CDR3 is TGTGCCGCAGGGGGGGGCGCCGGTCAGCCCCAGCATTTT. Its translation: CAAGGGAGQPQHF. The genes are TRBV30 and TRBJ1-5; 7 bases match TRBD1. V was clipped by 8 bases and J by 6 bases; unmatched bases: 10. Germline V CDR1 and CDR2: GTSNPN, SVGIG (reference sequence). The CDR3 runs to 13 residues.

The V call is TRBV29-1, the J call TRBJ2-5; D is possibly TRBD1 (6 bases). The CDR3 length is 12 residues. With 3 bases removed from V and 1 base from J, the gap between germline ends came to 6 bases. Germline CDR1 reads SQVTM; CDR2 reads ANQGSEA. The CDR3 DNA reads as TGCAGCGTTGAGACAGGCCAAGAGACCCAGTACTTC. It specifies CSVETGQETQYF. Supplemented by reference TRBV29-1 and TRBJ2-5, the full variable domain reads SAVISQKPSRDICQRGTSLTIQCQVDSQVTMMFWYRQQPGQSLTLIATANQGSEATYESGFVIDKFPISRPNLTFSTLTVSNMSPEDSSIYLCSVETGQETQYFGPGTRLLVL.

The chain combines TRBV18 with TRBJ2-6; D not certain. The CDR3 runs 15 residues. The V gene's germline CDR1 is KGHSH and CDR2 LQKENI. V was shortened by 1 base and J by 2 bases, with 6 bases between the two germline ends. This CDR3 is CASSPQSTGANVLTF. CDR3 coding DNA: TGTGCCAGCTCACCACAGAGCACTGGGGCCAACGTCCTGACTTTC.

On this clone: A much larger clone lies a single base off, so this may be a read error. This same CDR3 is encoded by further DNA sequences in the sample. The chain carries TRBV2 and TRBJ2-5; D unresolved. Trimming removed 3 bases from V and 4 bases from J, with 3 bases in between. This CDR3 has 11 residues. Germline assignment: CDR1 SNHLY and CDR2 FYNNEI. CDR3 sequence: CASSETETQYF. The CDR3 DNA is TGTGCCAGCAGTGAGACAGAGACCCAGTACTTC. Full variable domain (rest looked up from reference TRBV2 and TRBJ2-5): EPEVTQTPSHQVTQMGQEVILRCVPISNHLYFYWYRQILGQKVEFLVSFYNNEISEKSEIFDDQFSVERPDGSNFTLKIRSTKLEDSAMYFCASSETETQYFGPGTRLLVL.

The genes are TRBV7-9 and TRBJ2-3, with D perhaps TRBD2 (6 bases). Germline CDR1 reads SEHNR; CDR2 reads FQNEAQ (reference sequence). V lost 7 bases and J lost 5, with 19 bases in between. This CDR3 region has 15 residues. The CDR3 loop reads CASMSLRQGLDTQYF. DNA for the CDR3: TGTGCCAGCATGAGCTTGAGGCAGGGACTAGATACGCAGTATTTT.